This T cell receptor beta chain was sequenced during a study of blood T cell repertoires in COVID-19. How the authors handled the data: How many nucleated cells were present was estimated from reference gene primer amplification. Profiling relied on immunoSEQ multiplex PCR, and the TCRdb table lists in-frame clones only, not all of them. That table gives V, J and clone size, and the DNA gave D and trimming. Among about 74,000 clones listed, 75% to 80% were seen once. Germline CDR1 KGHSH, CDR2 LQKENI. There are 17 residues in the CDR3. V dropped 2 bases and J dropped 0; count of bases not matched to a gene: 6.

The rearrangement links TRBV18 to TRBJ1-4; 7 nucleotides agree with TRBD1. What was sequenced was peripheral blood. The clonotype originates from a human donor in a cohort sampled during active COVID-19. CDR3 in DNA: TGTGCCAGCTCACCAGGACAGGTCGGGGCAACTAATGAAAAACTGTTTTTT. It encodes CASSPGQVGATNEKLFF.